In its sample, the clone carrying this TCR beta chain was seen a few times. Its antigen is not known. This CDR3 spans 14 amino acids. The method was immunoSEQ multiplex PCR; TCRdb's version includes in-frame clones alone and lacks a portion of them. Of 17,000 or so clones in the sample, 55% to 75% were seen once. This record comes from a study of chemoradiotherapy in HPV16-positive cancers. The wider study: A couple of HPV16-positive patients' cells yielded candidate HPV-specific clones and common motifs. General study points: Candidate HPV-specific clones and E7-related TCR motifs grew in tumor during treatment. Better recurrence-free survival went with HPV-responsive T-cell expansion in HPV16-positive patients.

Samples were taken several times over chemoradiotherapy. The source material was tumor tissue, sampled from a patient who underwent chemoradiotherapy. V and J are TRBV21-1 and TRBJ1-4. TRBV21-1 is an annotated pseudogene. This clonotype was sampled from a human donor with HPV-associated anogenital cancer. The CDR3 DNA sequence: TGTGCCAGCAGCAAAGGTGGCTCTGGGGAAAAACTGTTTTTT. Protein product: CASSKGGSGEKLFF.